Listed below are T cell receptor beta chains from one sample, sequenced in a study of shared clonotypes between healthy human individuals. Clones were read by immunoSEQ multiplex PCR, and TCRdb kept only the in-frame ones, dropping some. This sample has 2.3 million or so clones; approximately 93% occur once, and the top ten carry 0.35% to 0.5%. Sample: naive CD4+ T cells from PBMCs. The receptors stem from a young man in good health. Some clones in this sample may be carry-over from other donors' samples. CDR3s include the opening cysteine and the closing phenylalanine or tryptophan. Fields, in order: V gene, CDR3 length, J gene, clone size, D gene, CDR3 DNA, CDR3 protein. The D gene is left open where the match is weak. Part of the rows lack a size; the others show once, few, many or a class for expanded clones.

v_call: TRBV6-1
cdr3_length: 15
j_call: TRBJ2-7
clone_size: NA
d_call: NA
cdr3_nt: TGTGCCAGCAGTGAAGGGGGCCCACGAACCTACGAGCAGTACTTC
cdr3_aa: CASSEGGPRTYEQYF

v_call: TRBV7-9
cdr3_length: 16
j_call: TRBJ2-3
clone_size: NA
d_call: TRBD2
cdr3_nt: TGTGCCAGCAGCACGAGACTAGCGGGAGCCACAGATACGCAGTATTTT
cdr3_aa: CASSTRLAGATDTQYF

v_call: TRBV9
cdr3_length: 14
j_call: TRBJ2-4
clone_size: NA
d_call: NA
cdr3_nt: TGTGCCAGCAGCGGAGGGAGTGCCAAAAACATTCAGTACTTC
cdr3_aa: CASSGGSAKNIQYF

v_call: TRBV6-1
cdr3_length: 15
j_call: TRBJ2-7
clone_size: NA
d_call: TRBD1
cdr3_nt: TGTGCCAGCAACCCGATGGACAGGGGGAACTACGAGCAGTACTTC
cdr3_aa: CASNPMDRGNYEQYF

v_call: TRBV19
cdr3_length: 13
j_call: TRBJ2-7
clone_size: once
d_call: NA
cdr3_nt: TGTGCCAGTAGTATGGCACCGAAGGTTAAGCAGTACTTC
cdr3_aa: CASSMAPKVKQYF

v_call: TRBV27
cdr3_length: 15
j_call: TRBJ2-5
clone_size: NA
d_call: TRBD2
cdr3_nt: TGTGCCAGCAGAAAAAGCGGGAGGCCTCAAGAGACCCAGTACTTC
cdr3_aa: CASRKSGRPQETQYF

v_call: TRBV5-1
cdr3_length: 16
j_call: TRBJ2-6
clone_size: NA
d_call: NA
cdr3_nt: TGCGCCAGCAGCTTGGGTCTTACCTCTGGGGCCAACGTCCTGACTTTC
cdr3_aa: CASSLGLTSGANVLTF

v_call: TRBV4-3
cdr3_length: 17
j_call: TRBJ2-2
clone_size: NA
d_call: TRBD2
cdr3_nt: TGCGCCAGCAGCCAAGGGGGAAGCGGGAGGGGTACCGGGGAGCTGTTTTTT
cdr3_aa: CASSQGGSGRGTGELFF

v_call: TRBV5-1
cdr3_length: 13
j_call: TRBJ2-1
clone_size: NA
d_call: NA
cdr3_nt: TGCGCCAGCAGCTTGCTGCCGGGGGATGAGCAGTTCTTC
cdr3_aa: CASSLLPGDEQFF

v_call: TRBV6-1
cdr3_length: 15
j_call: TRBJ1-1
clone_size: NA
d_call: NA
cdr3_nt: TGTGCCAGCAGTGGAGCCGGGACAATGAACACTGAAGCTTTCTTT
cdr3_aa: CASSGAGTMNTEAFF

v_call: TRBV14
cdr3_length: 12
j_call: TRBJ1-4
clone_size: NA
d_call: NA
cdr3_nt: TGTGCCAGCAGCCAGATTAATGAAAAACTGTTTTTT
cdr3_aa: CASSQINEKLFF

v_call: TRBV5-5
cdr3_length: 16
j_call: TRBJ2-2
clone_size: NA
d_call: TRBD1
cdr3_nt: TGTGCCAGCAGACCCGGGACAGTGACGAACACCGGGGAGCTGTTTTTT
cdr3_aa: CASRPGTVTNTGELFF

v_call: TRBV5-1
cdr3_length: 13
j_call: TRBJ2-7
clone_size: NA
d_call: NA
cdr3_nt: TGCGCCAGCAGAGAGGGCATTTCCTACGAGCAGTACTTC
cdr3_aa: CASREGISYEQYF

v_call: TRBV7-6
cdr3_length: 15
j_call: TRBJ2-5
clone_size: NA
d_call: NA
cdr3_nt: TGTGCCAGCAGTCCCGGGACCGGCCCCCAAGAGACCCAGTACTTC
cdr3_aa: CASSPGTGPQETQYF

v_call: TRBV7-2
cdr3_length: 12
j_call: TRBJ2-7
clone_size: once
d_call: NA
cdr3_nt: TGTGCCAGCAGCTTCACTAGATACGAGCAGTACTTC
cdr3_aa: CASSFTRYEQYF

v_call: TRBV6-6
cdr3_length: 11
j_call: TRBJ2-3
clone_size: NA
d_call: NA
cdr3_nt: TGTGCCAGCGGCCGGGAGGATACGCAGTATTTT
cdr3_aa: CASGREDTQYF

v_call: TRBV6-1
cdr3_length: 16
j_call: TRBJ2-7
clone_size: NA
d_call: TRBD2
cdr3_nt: TGTGCCAGCAGTGTGACCTCCGGGACTAGCTGGGACGAGCAGTACTTC
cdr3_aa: CASSVTSGTSWDEQYF

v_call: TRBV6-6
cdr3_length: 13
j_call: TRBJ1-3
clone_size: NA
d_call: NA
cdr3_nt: TGTGCCAGCAGGGGGTACTCTGGAAACACCATATATTTT
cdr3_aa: CASRGYSGNTIYF

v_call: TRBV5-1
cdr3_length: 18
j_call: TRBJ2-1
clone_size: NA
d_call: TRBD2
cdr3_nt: TGCGCCAGCAGCTTTCTAATCGAGAGCAGCGGGAGTCGGAATGAGCAGTTCTTC
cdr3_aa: CASSFLIESSGSRNEQFF

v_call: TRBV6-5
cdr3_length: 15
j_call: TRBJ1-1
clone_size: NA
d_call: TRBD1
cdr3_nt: TGTGCCAGCAAAGGGACAGGGGATCGGAACACTGAAGCTTTCTTT
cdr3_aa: CASKGTGDRNTEAFF

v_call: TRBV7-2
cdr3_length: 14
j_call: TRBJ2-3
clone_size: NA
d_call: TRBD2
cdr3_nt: TGTGCCAGCACACCCAAAGCGGGAGTAGATACGCAGTATTTT
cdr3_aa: CASTPKAGVDTQYF

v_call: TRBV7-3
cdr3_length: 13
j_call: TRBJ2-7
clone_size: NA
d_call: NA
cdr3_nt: TGTGCCAGCAGCAGAACCCGTATCCACGAGCAGTACTTC
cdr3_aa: CASSRTRIHEQYF